Sequencing of this TCR beta chain was carried out in a study of blood T cell repertoires in COVID-19. Study in general: Both acute and convalescent COVID-19 samples were obtained from the United States, Italy and Spain. The analysed material was cDNA or gDNA that came from T cells, B-cell-depleted T cells, or PBMCs.

As originally analysed: Amplification of reference gene primers provided the estimated nucleated cell counts. Measured with immunoSEQ multiplex PCR; TCRdb has only the in-frame clones, and not every one. V and J calls and clone size come straight from that table; D and trimming were deduced from the DNA. The sample includes 250,000 or so clones, more than 65% seen only once; the top ten take around 3.6%. Two negative PCRs, clearance, or symptom resolution were required of recovered Cohort 3 donors. Germline assignment: CDR1 LNHDA and CDR2 SQIVND (reference sequence). The CDR3 loop spans 17 amino acids. The V gene end was trimmed by 5 bases and the J gene end by 4 bases; junction bases not matched to a gene: 12.

The chain recombines TRBV19 with TRBJ1-5, with TRBD1 identical over 9 bases. The TCR originated in a man in his fifties or sixties who had recovered from COVID-19. The sequenced sample consisted of PBMCs or T cells enriched from blood (not recorded which). Written as DNA, the CDR3 is TGTGCCAGTAGTCAAGTCGCCGGGACAGGGCGGAATCAGCCCCAGCATTTT. Amino acids: CASSQVAGTGRNQPQHF.